The 17 T cell receptor beta chains given below trace back to one sample, sequenced in a study of shared clonotypes between healthy human individuals (dated by TCRdb to about 2020). CD8 naive samples consisted of CD45RO-negative cells that were positively selected for CCR7, yielding a CD45RA+CCR7+ population without TemRA cells. The receptor library was made with the immunoSEQ multiplex PCR assay. Held by TCRdb, this immuneACCESS table contains in-frame sequences only and omits some clones. Under half of the omission traces to an unresolved V gene where checked; the cause of the rest is unknown. The sample table records around 600,000 clones; 95% of these occur just once. Approximately 0.11% of the sample goes to the ten largest clones. The sequencing sample was made of naive CD8+ T cells sorted from blood. The cell subset or site label of this sample denotes: CD45RA+CCR7+. The receptors were gathered from a woman between 25 and 40 years old in good health.

V gene TRBV9 combines with J gene TRBJ1-2; no firm D call. The V gene's germline CDR1 is SGDLS and CDR2 YYNGEE. Trimming shortened V by 0 bases and J by 3 bases, and 9 bases separated the two germline ends. This CDR3 has 14 amino acids. The CDR3 protein is CASSVALTDYGYTF. DNA for the CDR3: TGTGCCAGCAGCGTAGCGCTCACAGACTATGGCTACACCTTC.

The chain carries TRBV10-3 and TRBJ2-1; a weak D match, TRBD2 (5 bases). Trimming cost V 3 bases and J 9 bases, with 9 bases left between them. This CDR3 is 12 amino acids long. Germline CDR1 is ENHRY and CDR2 is SYGVKD. CDR3: CAISDEAAEQFF. The CDR3 DNA is TGTGCCATCAGTGATGAAGCGGCTGAGCAGTTCTTC.

A single count supports this clone. The CDR3 here is CASSDLPDNEQFF. As DNA, the CDR3 is TGTGCCAGCAGTGACCTGCCCGACAATGAGCAGTTCTTC. V is TRBV2 and J is TRBJ2-1; D gene ambiguous. The CDR3 sequence is 13 residues long. Germline V gene data show CDR1 as SNHLY and CDR2 as FYNNEI. V lost 3 bases and J lost 5, with 8 bases in between.

The rearrangement joins TRBV6-5 to TRBJ2-7, with TRBD2 matching over 8 bases. V lost 4 bases and J lost 4; bases outside the gene matches: 9. Germline-derived CDR1 and CDR2 are MNHEY and SVGAGI. The CDR3 length is 15 residues. CDR3 sequence (DNA): TGTGCCAGCAGTTCTTTGAGCGGGAGCAAGTACGAGCAGTACTTC. Residues: CASSSLSGSKYEQYF.

The chain has TRBV9 and TRBJ2-3, with 9 bases that match TRBD2. Germline V lookup: CDR1 SGDLS, CDR2 YYNGEE. V lost 0 bases, J lost 4 bases, and 6 bases stayed unmatched. The CDR3 consists of 16 residues. CDR3 in DNA: TGTGCCAGCAGCGTAGAGGCGGGAGGGCCCTCAGATACGCAGTATTTT. Its protein is CASSVEAGGPSDTQYF. Together with reference TRBV9 and TRBJ2-3, the CDR3 gives the full variable domain: DSGVTQTPKHLITATGQRVTLRCSPRSGDLSVYWYQQSLDQGLQFLIQYYNGEERAKGNILERFSAQQFPDLHSELNLSSLELGDSALYFCASSVEAGGPSDTQYFGPGTRLTVL.

Comment on this clone: This specimen includes other DNA sequences encoding the same CDR3. The chain combines TRBV27 with TRBJ2-7, with 9 bases aligning to TRBD2. V dropped 2 bases and J dropped 3; count of bases not matched to a gene: 2. Per germline, CDR1 MNHEY and CDR2 SMNVEV (reference sequence). This CDR3 comprises 14 residues. The CDR3 DNA sequence: TGTGCCAGCAGTTTAGCGGGAGGGTACTACGAGCAGTACTTC. Residues: CASSLAGGYYEQYF.

Turning to this clone: Other DNA sequences in this sample translate to the same CDR3. The CDR3 sequence is CSVQGDSNQPQHF. Written as DNA, the CDR3 is TGCAGCGTACAGGGGGACAGTAATCAGCCCCAGCATTTT. The chain couples TRBV29-1 to TRBJ1-5, with 8 bases identical to TRBD1. Germline V gives CDR1 SQVTM, CDR2 ANQGSEA. The CDR3 runs to 13 residues. With 6 bases clipped from V and 4 bases from J, the junction kept 5 bases outside the gene matches.

The V gene is TRBV6-4, the J gene TRBJ1-2; D is uncertain. This CDR3 is 13 amino acids long. Between the trimmed V and J ends, which lost 7 bases and 4 bases, there was a span of 13 bases. In germline, CDR1 is MRHNA, CDR2 SNTAGT. CDR3 sequence reads: CASITDWPYGYTF. In DNA, the CDR3 is TGTGCCAGCATCACGGACTGGCCCTATGGCTACACCTTC.

This chain joins TRBV5-5 and TRBJ2-2; no clear D gene. CDR1 is SGHKS and CDR2 is YYEKEE in the germline V gene (reference sequence). Trimming pared 0 bases from V and 2 bases from J, leaving 5 bases between. The CDR3 extends over 14 amino acids. The CDR3 protein is CASSLDSNTGELFF. The CDR3 bases are TGTGCCAGCAGCTTGGACAGTAACACCGGGGAGCTGTTTTTT.

This sequence joins TRBV7-2 and TRBJ2-7; tentatively, D is TRBD1 (6 bases). CDR3 length: 14 residues. Looked up from germline, CDR1 is SGHTA and CDR2 is FQGNSA. V lost 2 bases, J lost 6 bases, and 14 bases lay in between. CDR3 sequence (DNA): TGTGCCAGCAGCTTATGGGGCAGGGGTTCCGAGCAGTACTTC. It codes for CASSLWGRGSEQYF.

The chain is built from TRBV15 and TRBJ2-7, with D possibly TRBD1 on 5 matching bases. Looked up from germline, CDR1 is LNHNV and CDR2 is YYDKDF (reference sequence). V shed 6 bases and J shed 5 bases, with 20 bases lying between them. This CDR3 comprises 15 residues. The CDR3 loop is CATRLRVGRAHEQYF. CDR3 nucleotide sequence: TGTGCCACCAGACTGAGAGTGGGCAGGGCCCACGAGCAGTACTTC.

This clone was recorded once. V usage is TRBV28 and J usage is TRBJ2-7, with D tentatively TRBD2 (6 bases). V lost 3 bases and J 7 bases, leaving 13 bases between the germline ends. CDR3 length: 13 residues. Germline-derived CDR1 and CDR2 are MDHEN and SYDVKM. CDR3 residues: CASSFREAGEQYF. CDR3 in DNA: TGTGCCAGCAGTTTTAGGGAGGCAGGGGAGCAGTACTTC.

The J gene is TRBJ1-3, the V gene TRBV5-5; D gene ambiguous. Germline V gene lookup returns CDR1 SGHKS and CDR2 YYEKEE (reference sequence). This CDR3 has 16 amino acids. V lost 4 bases and J lost 4, with 18 bases in between. CDR3 nucleotides: TGTGCCAGCAGCCCGGTGGATGGAGGGAGGGGAAACACCATATATTTT. Amino acid sequence: CASSPVDGGRGNTIYF. Combining the CDR3 with reference TRBV5-5 and TRBJ1-3 gives the whole variable domain DAGVTQSPTHLIKTRGQQVTLRCSPISGHKSVSWYQQVLGQGPQFIFQYYEKEERGRGNFPDRFSARQFPNYSSELNVNALLLGDSALYLCASSPVDGGRGNTIYFGEGSWLTVV.

The chain carries TRBV28 and TRBJ1-2, with no clear D. Deletions cut 5 bases from V and 6 bases from J, with 4 bases between. The CDR3 runs 10 residues. CDR1 MDHEN and CDR2 SYDVKM come from the germline V gene. The chain's CDR3 is CASSGNGYTF. DNA of the CDR3: TGTGCCAGCAGTGGAAATGGCTACACCTTC.

The chain uses TRBV30 and TRBJ1-6, with 12 bases identical to TRBD1. Germline trimming cut 2 bases from V and 7 bases from J; bases unmatched to any gene: 6. Germline V gene lookup returns CDR1 GTSNPN and CDR2 SVGIG (reference sequence). The CDR3 runs to 16 residues. CDR3 protein: CAWSQGQGAWNSPLHF. Here the CDR3 DNA reads TGTGCCTGGAGTCAGGGACAGGGGGCATGGAATTCACCCCTCCACTTT.

The rearrangement joins TRBV5-8 to TRBJ1-1, with 9 bases fitting TRBD1. V shed 3 bases and J 5 bases; nucleotides not matched to a gene: 5. Per germline, CDR1 SGHTS and CDR2 YDEGEE. This CDR3 spans 14 amino acids. For the CDR3, the DNA is TGTGCCAGCAGCTCTGGGACAGGGTCGACTGAAGCTTTCTTT. Its protein product is CASSSGTGSTEAFF.

This chain uses TRBV28 with TRBJ2-5, with 9 positions matching TRBD2. Germline CDR1 is MDHEN and CDR2 is SYDVKM. After removal of 7 bases from V and 2 bases from J, the junction contained 14 bases not matched to a gene. The CDR3 loop spans 17 amino acids. CDR3 nucleotides: TGTGCCAGCAACTTAGCGGGAGTAGGTTTGGGTCAAGAGACCCAGTACTTC. Amino acid sequence: CASNLAGVGLGQETQYF.